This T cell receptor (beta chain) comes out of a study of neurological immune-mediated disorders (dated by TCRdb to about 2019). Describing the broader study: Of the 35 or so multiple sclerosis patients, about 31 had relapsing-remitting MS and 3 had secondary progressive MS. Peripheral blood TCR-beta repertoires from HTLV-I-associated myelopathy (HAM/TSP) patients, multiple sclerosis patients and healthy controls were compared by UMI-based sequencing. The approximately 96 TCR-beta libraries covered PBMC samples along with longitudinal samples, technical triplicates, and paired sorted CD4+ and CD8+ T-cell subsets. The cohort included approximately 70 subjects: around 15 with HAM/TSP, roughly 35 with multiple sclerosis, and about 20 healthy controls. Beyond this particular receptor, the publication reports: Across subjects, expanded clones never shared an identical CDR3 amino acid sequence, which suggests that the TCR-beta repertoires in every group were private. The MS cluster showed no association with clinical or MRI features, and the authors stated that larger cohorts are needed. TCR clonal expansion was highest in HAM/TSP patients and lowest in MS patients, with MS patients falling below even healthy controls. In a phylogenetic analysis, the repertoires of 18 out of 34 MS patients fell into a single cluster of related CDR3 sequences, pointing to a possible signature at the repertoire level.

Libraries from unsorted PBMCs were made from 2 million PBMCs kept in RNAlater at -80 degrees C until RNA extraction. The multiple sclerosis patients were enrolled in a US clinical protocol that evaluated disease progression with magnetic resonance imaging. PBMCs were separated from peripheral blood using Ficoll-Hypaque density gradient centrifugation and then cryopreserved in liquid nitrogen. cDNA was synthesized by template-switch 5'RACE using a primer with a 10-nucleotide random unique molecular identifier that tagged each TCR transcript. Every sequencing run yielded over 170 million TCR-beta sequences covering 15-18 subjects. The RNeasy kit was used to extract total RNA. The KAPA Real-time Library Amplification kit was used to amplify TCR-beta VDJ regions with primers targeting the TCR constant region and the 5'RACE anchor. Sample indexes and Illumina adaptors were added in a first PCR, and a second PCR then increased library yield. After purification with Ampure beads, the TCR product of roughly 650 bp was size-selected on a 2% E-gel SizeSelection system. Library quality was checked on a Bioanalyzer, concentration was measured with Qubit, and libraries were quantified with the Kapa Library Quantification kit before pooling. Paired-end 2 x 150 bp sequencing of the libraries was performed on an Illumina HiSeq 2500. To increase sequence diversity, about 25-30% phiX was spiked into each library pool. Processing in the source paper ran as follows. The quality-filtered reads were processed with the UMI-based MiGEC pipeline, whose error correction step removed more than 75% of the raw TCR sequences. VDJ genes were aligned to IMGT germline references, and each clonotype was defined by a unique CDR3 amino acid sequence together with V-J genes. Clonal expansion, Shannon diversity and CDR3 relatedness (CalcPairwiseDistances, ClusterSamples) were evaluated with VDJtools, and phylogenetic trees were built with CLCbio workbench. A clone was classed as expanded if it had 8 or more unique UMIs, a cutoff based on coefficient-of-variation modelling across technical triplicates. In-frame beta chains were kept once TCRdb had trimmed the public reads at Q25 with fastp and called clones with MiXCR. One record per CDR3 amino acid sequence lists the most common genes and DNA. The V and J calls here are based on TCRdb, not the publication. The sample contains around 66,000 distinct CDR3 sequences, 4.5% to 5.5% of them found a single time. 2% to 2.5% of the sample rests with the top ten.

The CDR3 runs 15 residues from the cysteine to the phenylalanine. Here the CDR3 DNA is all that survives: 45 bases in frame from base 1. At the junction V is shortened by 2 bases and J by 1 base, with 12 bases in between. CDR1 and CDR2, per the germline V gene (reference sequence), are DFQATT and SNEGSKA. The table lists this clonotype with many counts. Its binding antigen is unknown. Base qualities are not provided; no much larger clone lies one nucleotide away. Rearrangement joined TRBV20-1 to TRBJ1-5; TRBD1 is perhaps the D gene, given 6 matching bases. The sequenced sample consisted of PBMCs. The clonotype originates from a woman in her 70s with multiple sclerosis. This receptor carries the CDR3 CSARRTEISNQPQHF. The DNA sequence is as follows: TGCAGTGCTAGAAGGACAGAAATAAGCAATCAGCCCCAGCATTTT.